The clone carrying this T cell receptor beta chain showed up just a few times. The data derive from a study of cytomegalovirus exposure and HLA in healthy donors. Study-wide context: When 398 donors were genotyped, over 80% of them were found to fall in the Caucasian-associated ancestry cluster.

V dropped 9 bases and J dropped 6; count of bases not matched to a gene: 8. Germline CDR1 reads ENHRY; CDR2 reads SYGVKD. This CDR3 has 13 residues. Primers: 60 Vbeta forward and 13 Jbeta reverse. Sequenced by immunoSEQ multiplex PCR; TCRdb stores in-frame clones only, minus some. The sample has under 130,000 clones; roughly 15% are singletons. The sequencing input was PBMCs. The V gene is TRBV10-3, the J gene TRBJ1-2, with TRBD1 identical over 9 bases. The receptor was derived from a female donor in good health and CMV-seronegative. DNA of the CDR3: TGTGCCATATCGGGACAGGGAATGCATGGCTACACCTTC. Its protein is CAISGQGMHGYTF.